A single sample is the source of the 20 T cell receptor beta chains below, sequenced in a study of T-cell memory formation after mild COVID-19. A single record per CDR3 protein comes from TCRdb applying MiXCR to the 5' RACE reads. The sample shows more than 150,000 distinct CDR3 sequences, around 20% of them seen only once. The sample comprised PBMCs or a T cell subset sorted from them (not recorded which). The receptors stem from a man aged 18 to 30 who had mild COVID-19 (a few samples of this study predate the infection). Cell type and time point are not known.

At least ten counts were recorded for this clonotype. The J gene is TRBJ2-4, the V gene TRBV6-5; D remains unclear. The CDR3 spans 16 residues. V lost 0 bases, J lost 4 bases, and 13 bases lay in between. The V gene's germline CDR1 is MNHEY and CDR2 SVGAGI. The CDR3 DNA reads as TGTGCCAGCAGTTACTCCGGACGGTGGAATAAAAACATTCAGTACTTC. Protein product: CASSYSGRWNKNIQYF.

The chain carries TRBV4-2 and TRBJ2-1; D could derive from TRBD1 or TRBD2 (5 bases each). Per germline, CDR1 LGHNA and CDR2 YNFKEQ. This CDR3 region has 15 residues. The ends were cut back, 0 bases at V and 12 bases at J, with 18 bases in the middle. The CDR3 loop is CASSQDSETPRGQFF. The DNA for the CDR3 is TGTGCCAGCAGCCAAGATTCGGAGACACCGAGGGGGCAGTTCTTC.

The chain recombines TRBV7-2 with TRBJ2-5; maybe TRBD2 (8 bases). The ends were cut back, 4 bases at V and 7 bases at J, with 22 bases in the middle. CDR1 and CDR2 (germline): SGHTA, FQGNSA. The CDR3 totals 16 residues. CDR3 DNA sequence: TGTGCCAGCAGCTCGGGAGGGGGCAGCGGGGAAGGGACCCAGTACTTC. Translation gives CASSSGGGSGEGTQYF.

This chain links TRBV5-1 with TRBJ1-2, with a weak D call TRBD1 (6 bases). V lost 3 bases and J 9 bases, leaving 18 bases between the germline ends. CDR3 size: 14 residues. Per the germline V gene, CDR1 is SGHRS and CDR2 is YFSETQ. CDR3 DNA: TGCGCCAGCAGCTCGACCGTTACAGGGTCGCGCTACACCTTC. The encoded protein is CASSSTVTGSRYTF.

This clonotype was detected ten times or more. The rearrangement joins TRBV6-5 to TRBJ2-5; TRBD2 is a possible D gene (6 bases). Trimming stripped 2 bases from V and 7 bases from J, with 14 bases between. CDR1 and CDR2 from the germline V gene are MNHEY and SVGAGI. The CDR3 sequence is 14 residues long. The CDR3 spells CASSYVGTGGTQYF. The CDR3 nucleotides read TGTGCCAGCAGTTACGTGGGAACCGGGGGGACCCAGTACTTC.

This clonotype was seen only a few times. The V and J genes are TRBV18 and TRBJ2-1; maybe TRBD2 (5 bases). Germline V CDR1 and CDR2: KGHSH, LQKENI. V was trimmed by 3 bases and J by 10 bases, leaving 16 bases between them. The CDR3 length is 14 residues. The CDR3 sequence: CASSPLLGSREQFF. The CDR3 nucleotides read TGTGCCAGCTCACCGTTGTTGGGGAGTCGGGAGCAGTTCTTC.

This clonotype has a handful of counts. The V gene is TRBV9, the J gene TRBJ2-1, with D hard to call. The CDR3 is made up of 13 amino acids. Germline CDR1 and CDR2: SGDLS and YYNGEE. V lost 0 bases to trimming and J lost 12 bases, with 13 bases between them. The CDR3: CASSVDSPTRQFF. CDR3 DNA sequence: TGTGCCAGCAGCGTAGATTCCCCCACAAGGCAGTTCTTC.

V gene TRBV12-3 or TRBV12-4 combines with J gene TRBJ1-1, with D possibly being TRBD1 (5 bases). Trimming removed 8 bases from V and 8 bases from J, with 24 bases in between. The CDR3 has 15 residues. CDR3: CASRPVGLPVLEAFF. CDR3 DNA: TGTGCCAGCCGCCCGGTGGGGCTACCGGTTCTGGAAGCTTTCTTT.

The chain carries TRBV6-6 and TRBJ1-3; no reliable D call. The CDR3 sequence is 18 residues long. Trimming left V 0 bases short and J 0 bases short, with 15 bases between. Germline V gene lookup returns CDR1 MNHNY and CDR2 SVGAGI (reference sequence). CDR3 amino acids: CASSYSWGGRLSGNTIYF. CDR3 bases: TGTGCCAGCAGTTACTCATGGGGTGGAAGACTCTCTGGAAACACCATATATTTT.

The chain carries TRBV4-2 and TRBJ2-7, with 10 bases matching TRBD1. In germline, CDR1 is LGHNA, CDR2 YNFKEQ. V lost 5 bases to trimming and J lost 2 bases; unmatched junction nucleotides: 3. This CDR3 has 14 residues. The CDR3 region has the DNA TGTGCCAGCAGCTCCGGGACAGGGGCCTACGAGCAGTACTTC. Residues: CASSSGTGAYEQYF.

This chain joins TRBV18 and TRBJ2-7; D might be TRBD2 (7 bases). CDR1 is KGHSH and CDR2 is LQKENI in the germline V gene. This CDR3 spans 15 amino acids. The germline V and J ends were trimmed by 1 base and 4 bases, with 14 bases remaining between them. The chain's CDR3 is CASSPRGGGIYEQYF. CDR3 nucleotide sequence: TGTGCCAGCTCACCACGAGGCGGGGGCATTTACGAGCAGTACTTC.

This clonotype was counted a few times. The chain has TRBV5-6 and TRBJ1-6; possibly TRBD1 for D (5 bases). The CDR3 consists of 17 residues. Germline V gene data show CDR1 as SGHDT and CDR2 as YYEEEE. Trimming shortened V by 0 bases and J by 8 bases, and 18 bases separated the two germline ends. CDR3 sequence (DNA): TGTGCCAGCAGCTTGGCCTTAGGGACCGGTAGGGATTCACCCCTCCACTTT. Translation gives CASSLALGTGRDSPLHF.

The rearrangement uses TRBV4-3 and TRBJ2-7; maybe TRBD1 (6 bases). The germline gives CDR1 LGHNA, CDR2 YSLEER. Trimming left V 3 bases short and J 5 bases short, with 20 bases between. The CDR3 is 16 residues long. CDR3 region: CASSQGAANTRNEQYF. In DNA form, the CDR3 reads TGCGCCAGCAGCCAGGGGGCGGCTAACACGCGGAACGAGCAGTACTTC.

The chain has TRBV12-3 or TRBV12-4 and TRBJ1-6; tentative D call: TRBD1 (6 bases). Trimming stripped 5 bases from V and 9 bases from J, with 11 bases between. The CDR3 has 13 residues. CDR3 nucleotide sequence: TGTGCCAGCAGTACTACCAGGGGTTCACCCCTCCACTTT. The encoded protein is CASSTTRGSPLHF.

This clonotype was observed a handful of times. V usage is TRBV6-2 or TRBV6-3 and J usage is TRBJ2-2; 8 bases are shared with TRBD2. The CDR3 totals 17 residues. Germline V gene data show CDR1 as MNHEY and CDR2 as SVGEGT. V dropped 2 bases and J dropped 0; count of bases not matched to a gene: 5. Here the CDR3 DNA reads TGTGCCAGCAGTTACGGACTAGCCCCACCGAACACCGGGGAGCTGTTTTTT. Its translation is CASSYGLAPPNTGELFF.

The chain uses TRBV7-2 and TRBJ1-2; TRBD1 might be the D (6 bases). Germline CDR1 reads SGHTA; CDR2 reads FQGNSA. There are 15 residues in the CDR3. Between the trimmed V and J ends, which lost 5 bases and 1 base, there was a span of 14 bases. CDR3 sequence reads: CASSQVGTSNYGYTF. CDR3 nucleotide sequence: TGTGCCAGCAGCCAGGTCGGGACAAGTAACTATGGCTACACCTTC.

The table lists this clonotype with a few counts. The J gene is TRBJ2-5, the V gene TRBV7-2, with D hard to call. The CDR3 totals 13 residues. CDR1 is SGHTA, CDR2 FQGNSA, per germline. V lost 3 bases, J lost 1 base, and 6 bases lay in between. The CDR3 nucleotides read TGTGCCAGCAGCTTTGGTTCCCAAGAGACCCAGTACTTC. Residues: CASSFGSQETQYF.

This clonotype occurred a few times. The V call is TRBV5-4, the J call TRBJ2-7, with 7 bases fitting TRBD2. From germline, CDR1 is SGHNT and CDR2 YYREEE (reference sequence). V lost 0 bases and J lost 5; bases outside the gene matches: 5. This CDR3 has 14 amino acids. Here the CDR3 DNA reads TGTGCCAGCAGCTTGGGGGGAGGGGCCAACGAGCAGTACTTC. The encoded protein is CASSLGGGANEQYF. The full variable domain, in which reference TRBV5-4 and TRBJ2-7 provide the parts outside the CDR3, is ETGVTQSPTHLIKTRGQQVTLRCSSQSGHNTVSWYQQALGQGPQFIFQYYREEENGRGNFPPRFSGLQFPNYSSELNVNALELDDSALYLCASSLGGGANEQYFGPGTRLTVT.

This clonotype was seen a few times. V is TRBV5-1 and J is TRBJ2-2; 8 positions match TRBD1. CDR1 and CDR2 (germline): SGHRS, YFSETQ. The CDR3 runs to 14 residues. V gave up 4 bases and J gave up 7 bases; unmatched junction bases: 6. CDR3 residues: CASSGDRGGGELFF. DNA of the CDR3: TGCGCCAGCAGCGGTGACAGGGGCGGCGGGGAGCTGTTTTTT.

This chain connects TRBV6-5 to TRBJ1-1; the D gene is possibly TRBD1 (6 bases). The CDR3 consists of 15 residues. Trimming left V 2 bases short and J 3 bases short, with 13 bases between. CDR1 and CDR2 (germline): MNHEY, SVGAGI. DNA of the CDR3: TGTGCCAGCAGTTACGGCCGAGGGGGGGACACTGAAGCTTTCTTT. Residues: CASSYGRGGDTEAFF.